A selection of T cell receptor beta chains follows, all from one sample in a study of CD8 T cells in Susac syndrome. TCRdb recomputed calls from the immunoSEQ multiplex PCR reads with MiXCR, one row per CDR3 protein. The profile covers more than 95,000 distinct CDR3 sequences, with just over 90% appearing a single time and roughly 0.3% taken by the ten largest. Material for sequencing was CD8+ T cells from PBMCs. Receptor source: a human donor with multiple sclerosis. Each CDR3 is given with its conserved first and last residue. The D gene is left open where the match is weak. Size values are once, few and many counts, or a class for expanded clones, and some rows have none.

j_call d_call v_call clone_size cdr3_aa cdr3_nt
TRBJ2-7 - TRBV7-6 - CASSPREVAYEQYF TGTGCCAGCAGCCCCCGCGAGGTCGCCTACGAGCAGTACTTC
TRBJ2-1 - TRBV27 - CASSFLGGWNEQFF TGTGCCAGCAGTTTTTTGGGGGGTTGGAATGAGCAGTTCTTC
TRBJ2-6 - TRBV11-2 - CASSYSSGANVLTF TGTGCCAGCAGCTACAGCTCTGGGGCCAACGTCCTGACTTTC
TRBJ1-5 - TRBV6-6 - CASSPPGATAPQHF TGTGCCAGCAGTCCCCCGGGAGCTACCGCACCCCAGCATTTT
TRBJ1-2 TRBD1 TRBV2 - CASTPTGTANYGYTF TGTGCCAGCACCCCGACGGGGACAGCTAACTATGGCTACACCTTC
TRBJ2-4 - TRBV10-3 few CAISEDRERDIQYF TGTGCCATCAGTGAAGACCGGGAGCGGGACATTCAGTACTTC
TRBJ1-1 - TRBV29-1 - CSVEWGARMNTEAFF TGCAGCGTTGAATGGGGGGCGAGAATGAACACTGAAGCTTTCTTT
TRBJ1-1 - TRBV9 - CASSVNRDLNTEAFF TGTGCCAGCAGCGTTAACCGGGATTTGAACACTGAAGCTTTCTTT
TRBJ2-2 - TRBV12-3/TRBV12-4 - CASSLGGRRELFF TGTGCCAGCAGTTTGGGGGGACGCCGGGAGCTGTTTTTT
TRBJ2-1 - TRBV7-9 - CASSLAGGIRTYNEQFF TGTGCCAGCAGCTTAGCAGGCGGGATACGAACCTACAATGAGCAGTTCTTC
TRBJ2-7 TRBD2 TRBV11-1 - CASRWGGEQYF TGTGCCAGCAGGTGGGGGGGCGAGCAGTACTTC
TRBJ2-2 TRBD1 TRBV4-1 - CASSLRTGGDTGELFF TGCGCCAGCAGCCTCCGGACAGGGGGGGACACCGGGGAGCTGTTTTTT
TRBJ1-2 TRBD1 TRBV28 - CASSLGTVTGYTF TGTGCCAGCAGTTTGGGGACAGTGACTGGCTACACCTTC
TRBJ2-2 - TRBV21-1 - CASSGPGQGANGELFF TGTGCCAGCAGCGGTCCGGGACAGGGGGCTAACGGGGAGCTGTTTTTT
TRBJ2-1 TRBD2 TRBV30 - CAWQTSGRFNEQFF TGTGCCTGGCAGACTAGCGGGAGATTCAATGAGCAGTTCTTC
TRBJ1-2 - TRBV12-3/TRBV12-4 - CASSLGREGYTF TGTGCCAGCAGTTTGGGAAGGGAAGGCTACACCTTC
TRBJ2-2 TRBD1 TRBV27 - CASRPQGVGTGELFF TGTGCCAGCAGGCCTCAGGGGGTAGGGACCGGGGAGCTGTTTTTT
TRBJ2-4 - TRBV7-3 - CASSSHPRGLKNIQYF TGTGCCAGCAGCTCCCACCCGCGGGGGCTAAAAAACATTCAGTACTTC
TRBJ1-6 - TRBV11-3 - CASSLGQYNSPLHF TGTGCCAGCAGCTTGGGGCAGTATAATTCACCCCTCCACTTT
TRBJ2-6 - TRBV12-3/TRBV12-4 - CASSLVATGANVLTF TGTGCCAGCAGTTTAGTGGCGACAGGGGCCAACGTCCTGACTTTC
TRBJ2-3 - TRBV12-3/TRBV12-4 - CASSFTLTDTQYF TGTGCCAGCAGTTTCACCCTCACAGATACGCAGTATTTT
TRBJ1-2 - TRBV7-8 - CASSLSGGERLYGYTF TGTGCCAGCAGCCTTTCCGGGGGCGAACGCCTCTATGGCTACACCTTC
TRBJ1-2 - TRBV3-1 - CASSGTSSGPRRGYTF TGTGCCAGCAGCGGCACATCATCCGGGCCCCGGCGTGGCTACACCTTC
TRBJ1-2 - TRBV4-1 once CASSQEFRAEGYTF TGCGCCAGCAGCCAAGAATTCCGGGCAGAGGGCTACACCTTC
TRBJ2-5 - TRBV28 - CASSTYREKGAQYF TGTGCCAGCAGCACTTACCGGGAGAAGGGGGCCCAGTACTTC
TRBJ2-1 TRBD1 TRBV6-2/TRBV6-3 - CASSSTGGNEQFF TGTGCCAGCAGTAGCACAGGGGGAAATGAGCAGTTCTTC
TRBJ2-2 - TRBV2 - CASSPWQTGELFF TGTGCCAGCAGTCCATGGCAGACCGGGGAGCTGTTTTTT
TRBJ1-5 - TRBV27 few CASSLSRNQPQHF TGTGCCAGCAGTTTATCCCGGAATCAGCCCCAGCATTTT
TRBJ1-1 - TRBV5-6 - CASSTLPGMNTEAFF TGTGCCAGCAGCACGTTACCAGGAATGAACACTGAAGCTTTCTTT
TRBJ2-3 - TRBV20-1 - CSVPTDTQYF TGCAGTGTTCCGACAGATACGCAGTATTTT
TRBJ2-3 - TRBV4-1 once CASSQSKLGPSSTDTQYF TGCGCCAGCAGCCAATCCAAACTAGGACCTTCTAGCACAGATACGCAGTATTTT
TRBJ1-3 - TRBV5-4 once CASSLGAHSGNTIYF TGTGCCAGCAGCTTGGGTGCCCACTCTGGAAACACCATATATTTT
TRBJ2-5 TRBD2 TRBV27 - CASSFGTSGSETQYF TGTGCCAGCAGTTTTGGGACTAGCGGGTCGGAGACCCAGTACTTC
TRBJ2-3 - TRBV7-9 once CASGMTDTQYF TGTGCCAGCGGTATGACAGATACGCAGTATTTT
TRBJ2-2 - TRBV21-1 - CASSNRTGRKNTGELFF TGTGCCAGCAGCAACAGGACAGGGCGAAAGAACACCGGGGAGCTGTTTTTT
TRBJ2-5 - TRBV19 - CASYPFLGSSQETQYF TGTGCCAGTTACCCCTTCCTCGGGAGTTCGCAAGAGACCCAGTACTTC
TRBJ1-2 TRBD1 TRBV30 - CAWTLRDREYTF TGTGCCTGGACCCTCCGGGACAGGGAATACACCTTC
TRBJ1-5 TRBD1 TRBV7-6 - CASSLGAGGADQPQHF TGTGCCAGCAGCTTAGGGGCAGGGGGCGCGGATCAGCCCCAGCATTTT
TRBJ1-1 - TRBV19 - CASSISGVGNTEAFF TGTGCCAGTAGTATTTCGGGGGTGGGGAACACTGAAGCTTTCTTT
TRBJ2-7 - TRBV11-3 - CASSLEGQAYEQYF TGTGCCAGCAGCTTAGAAGGACAAGCCTACGAGCAGTACTTC